This T cell receptor beta chain was identified in a study of cytomegalovirus exposure and HLA in healthy donors. The CDR3 spans 16 residues. Germline-derived CDR1 and CDR2 are LNHDA and SQIVND (reference sequence). V gave up 4 bases and J gave up 5 bases; unmatched junction bases: 12. Amplification used 60 Vbeta primers and 13 Jbeta primers. Only in-frame clones appear in the TCRdb table, and some are missing; sequencing was by immunoSEQ multiplex PCR. The repertoire holds 200,000 to 250,000 clones, about 80% seen once, with about 8% in the top ten. General study points: Certain indistinguishable V segments, among them TRBV6-2 and TRBV6-3, were excluded. The likely explanation for a cluster of highly shared sequence variants was sequencing artifact. A later look showed TCR association rates differing by HLA locus, highest for DRB1 and lowest for HLA-C.

About this clone: The target antigen is unknown.

Sequencing was performed on PBMCs. The sequence was obtained from a woman in her sixties in good health and CMV-seropositive. The chain links TRBV19 to TRBJ1-1; 8 positions agree with TRBD1. The CDR3: CASSNFWQGAQTEAFF. Here the CDR3 DNA reads TGTGCCAGTAGTAATTTTTGGCAGGGGGCGCAGACTGAAGCTTTCTTT. Full variable domain (remainder filled in from reference TRBV19 and TRBJ1-1): DGGITQSPKYLFRKEGQNVTLSCEQNLNHDAMYWYRQDPGQGLRLIYYSQIVNDFQKGDIAEGYSVSREKKESFPLTVTSAQKNPTAFYLCASSNFWQGAQTEAFFGQGTRLTVV.